This T cell receptor beta chain comes out of a study of CD8 T cells in ankylosing spondylitis. General study results and limits: A motif of eight or nine highly homologous TCR beta variants was seen as apparently characteristic of ankylosing spondylitis blood.

On this clonotype: The antigen is undetermined.

The CDR3 loop spans 19 amino acids. Germline V gene lookup returns CDR1 SGHTA and CDR2 FQGTGA. Trimming took 3 bases from V and 2 from J; bases not matched to a gene: 9. TCRdb reprocessed the 5' RACE reads via MiXCR and lists one record per CDR3 protein. This table has a few hundred thousand distinct CDR3 sequences, less than 9.5% appearing once. The sequenced sample was blood, either unsorted or a sorted T cell fraction (not recorded which). The J gene is TRBJ1-6, the V gene TRBV7-3; 11 bases match TRBD1. This receptor was obtained from a male donor with ankylosing spondylitis. In nucleotides, the CDR3 is TGTGCCAGCAGCTTTGACTATTGGACAGGGGGCGCCTATAATTCACCCCTCCACTTT. Protein product: CASSFDYWTGGAYNSPLHF.